This T cell receptor beta chain was found in a study of T cells in localized non-small cell lung cancer. V lost 3 bases to trimming and J lost 6 bases; unmatched junction nucleotides: 18. The CDR3 contains 21 residues. CDR1 SGHRS and CDR2 YFSETQ come from the germline V gene. Concerning this clone itself: Its antigen is unidentified.

Study conclusions and caveats: Clonality peaked in uninvolved adjacent lung rather than tumor. Appearing in adjacent lung were a median about 57 of the top 100 tumor clones.

This table comes from immunoSEQ multiplex PCR, and its TCRdb copy is limited to in-frame clones, with some not included. This table holds fewer than 75,000 clones, around 85% found once. This chain links TRBV5-1 with TRBJ2-1, with TRBD2 matching over 16 bases. The source was peripheral blood, collected before any cancer treatment. This clonotype was obtained from a female donor older than 55 with stage I lung adenocarcinoma. CDR3 region: CASSYVPGLAGGALGTNEQFF. The CDR3 DNA is TGCGCCAGCAGCTACGTCCCGGGACTAGCGGGGGGGGCGCTTGGTACCAATGAGCAGTTCTTC.